Sequencing of this TCR beta chain was carried out in a study of blood T cell repertoires in COVID-19. At the level of the study: The study drew acute and convalescent COVID-19 samples from the United States, Italy and Spain. The analysed material was cDNA or gDNA that came from T cells, B-cell-depleted T cells, or PBMCs.

The V segment lost 4 bases and the J segment 5 bases; nucleotides outside the gene matches: 12. The CDR3 extends over 16 amino acids. CDR1 and CDR2 (germline): SGHRS, YFSETQ. Under the authors' procedure: Estimation of nucleated cell counts was performed using reference gene primer amplification. The protocol was immunoSEQ multiplex PCR, while the TCRdb copy is restricted to in-frame clones and leaves out a portion. V and J calls and clone size are copied from that table; D and trimming were computed from the DNA. The table includes about 130,000 clones, 70% to 85% detected once. The sequenced sample was peripheral blood. The clonotype comes from a man aged 55-75 years who had recovered from COVID-19. The chain links TRBV5-1 to TRBJ2-7, with TRBD1 matching over 10 bases. In nucleotides, the CDR3 is TGCGCCAGCAGCGAAGCCCCGGGACAGGGGACCGACGAGCAGTACTTC. Translating it yields CASSEAPGQGTDEQYF.